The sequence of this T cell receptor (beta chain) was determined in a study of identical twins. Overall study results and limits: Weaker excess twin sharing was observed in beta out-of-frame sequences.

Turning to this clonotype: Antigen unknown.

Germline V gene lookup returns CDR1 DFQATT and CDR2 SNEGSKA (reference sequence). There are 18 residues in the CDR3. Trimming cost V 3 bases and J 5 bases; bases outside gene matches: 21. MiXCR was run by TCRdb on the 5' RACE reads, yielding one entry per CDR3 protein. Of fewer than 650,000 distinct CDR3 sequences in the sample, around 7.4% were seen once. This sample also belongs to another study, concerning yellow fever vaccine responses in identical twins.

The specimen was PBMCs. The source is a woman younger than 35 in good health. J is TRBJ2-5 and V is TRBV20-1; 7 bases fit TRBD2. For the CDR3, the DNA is TGCAGTGCTAGTCGACCTACCTACTGGGCGGGGGAGAGGGAGACCCAGTACTTC. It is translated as CSASRPTYWAGERETQYF.